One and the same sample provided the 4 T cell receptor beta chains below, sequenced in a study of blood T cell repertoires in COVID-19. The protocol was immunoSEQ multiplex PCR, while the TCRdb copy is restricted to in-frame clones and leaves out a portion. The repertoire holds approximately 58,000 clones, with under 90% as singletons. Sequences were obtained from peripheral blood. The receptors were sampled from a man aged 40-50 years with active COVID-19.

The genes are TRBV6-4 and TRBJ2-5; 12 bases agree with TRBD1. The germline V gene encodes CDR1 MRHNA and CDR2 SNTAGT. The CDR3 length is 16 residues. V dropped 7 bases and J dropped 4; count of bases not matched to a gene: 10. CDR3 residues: CASNILGQGARETQYF. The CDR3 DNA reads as TGTGCCAGCAACATCTTGGGACAGGGGGCGCGAGAGACCCAGTACTTC.

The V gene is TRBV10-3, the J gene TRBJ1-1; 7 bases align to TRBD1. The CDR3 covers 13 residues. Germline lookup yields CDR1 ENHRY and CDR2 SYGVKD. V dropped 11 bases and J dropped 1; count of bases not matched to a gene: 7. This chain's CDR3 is CAATGQPNTEAFF. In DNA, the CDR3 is TGTGCCGCGACAGGGCAGCCGAACACTGAAGCTTTCTTT.

The CDR3: CAWSVPRRANGYTF. As DNA, the CDR3 is TGTGCCTGGAGTGTACCTCGCAGGGCAAATGGCTACACCTTC. The V gene is TRBV30, the J gene TRBJ1-2; possibly TRBD1 for D (5 bases). V was clipped by 0 bases and J by 6 bases, with 14 bases between them. Germline assignment: CDR1 GTSNPN and CDR2 SVGIG (reference sequence). The CDR3 has 14 amino acids.

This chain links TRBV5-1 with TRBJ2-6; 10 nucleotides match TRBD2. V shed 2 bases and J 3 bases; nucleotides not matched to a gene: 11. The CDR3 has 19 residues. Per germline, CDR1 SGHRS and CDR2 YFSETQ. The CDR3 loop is CASSLWASGSRDGANVLTF. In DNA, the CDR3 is TGCGCCAGCAGCTTATGGGCTAGCGGGAGTCGGGATGGGGCCAACGTCCTGACTTTC.